Listed below are T cell receptor beta chains from one sample, sequenced in a study of shared clonotypes between healthy human individuals. The method was immunoSEQ multiplex PCR; TCRdb's version includes in-frame clones alone and lacks a portion of them. The sample has some 2.1 million clones, about 95% seen once. Specimen: naive CD4+ T cells sorted from blood. The receptors originated from a young man in good health. Each CDR3 is given with its conserved first and last residue. Fields, in order: J gene, V gene, D gene, clone size, CDR3 DNA, CDR3 protein. D genes are given only for firm matches. Rows give clone size only sometimes, using once, few, many, or a class for an expanded clone.

j_call: TRBJ2-7; v_call: TRBV11-3; d_call: TRBD1; clone_size: NA; cdr3_nt: TGTGCCAGCAGCTTAACCGGGACAGGGCCCTACGAGCAGTACTTC; cdr3_aa: CASSLTGTGPYEQYF
j_call: TRBJ2-7; v_call: TRBV6-5; d_call: TRBD1; clone_size: NA; cdr3_nt: TGTGCCAGCAGTTACTCTACTGGGACAGGGAGCTACGAGCAGTACTTC; cdr3_aa: CASSYSTGTGSYEQYF
j_call: TRBJ1-5; v_call: TRBV6-4; d_call: TRBD1; clone_size: NA; cdr3_nt: TGTGCCAGCAGTGACTCCGGGGGGGACAGGGCCTTCAATCAGCCCCAGCATTTT; cdr3_aa: CASSDSGGDRAFNQPQHF
j_call: TRBJ1-1; v_call: TRBV5-1; d_call: NA; clone_size: NA; cdr3_nt: TGCGCCAGCAGCCCTGGGACAATGAACACTGAAGCTTTCTTT; cdr3_aa: CASSPGTMNTEAFF
j_call: TRBJ2-6; v_call: TRBV28; d_call: NA; clone_size: NA; cdr3_nt: TGTGCCAGCAGCCCCCCGGAGGCCAACGTCCTGACTTTC; cdr3_aa: CASSPPEANVLTF
j_call: TRBJ2-3; v_call: TRBV5-4; d_call: NA; clone_size: NA; cdr3_nt: TGTGCCAGCAGCCCCGGGGTTAGCACAGATACGCAGTATTTT; cdr3_aa: CASSPGVSTDTQYF
j_call: TRBJ2-5; v_call: TRBV28; d_call: TRBD1; clone_size: NA; cdr3_nt: TGTGCCAGCAGTTCCGGGACAGGTCAAGAGACCCAGTACTTC; cdr3_aa: CASSSGTGQETQYF
j_call: TRBJ2-5; v_call: TRBV27; d_call: NA; clone_size: NA; cdr3_nt: TGTGCCAGCAGTTTAGGGGCCGGAGAGACCCAGTACTTC; cdr3_aa: CASSLGAGETQYF
j_call: TRBJ1-2; v_call: TRBV6-5; d_call: NA; clone_size: NA; cdr3_nt: TGTGCCAGCGCCCGGGACGGAAAAGCTAACTATGGCTACACCTTC; cdr3_aa: CASARDGKANYGYTF
j_call: TRBJ1-2; v_call: TRBV5-6; d_call: NA; clone_size: NA; cdr3_nt: TGTGCCAGCAGCTATAATGAGGGAACGCTAAACTATGGCTACACCTTC; cdr3_aa: CASSYNEGTLNYGYTF
j_call: TRBJ1-1; v_call: TRBV5-1; d_call: NA; clone_size: NA; cdr3_nt: TGCGCCAGCAGCTTGTGGGGGGATACCATGAACACTGAAGCTTTCTTT; cdr3_aa: CASSLWGDTMNTEAFF
j_call: TRBJ2-5; v_call: TRBV5-1; d_call: TRBD1; clone_size: NA; cdr3_nt: TGCGCCAGCAGCTTGGAGGCAGGGGGAAGGGAGACCCAGTACTTC; cdr3_aa: CASSLEAGGRETQYF
j_call: TRBJ1-1; v_call: TRBV6-1; d_call: NA; clone_size: NA; cdr3_nt: TGTGCCAGCAGCTCAGGACGGCTGAACACTGAAGCTTTCTTT; cdr3_aa: CASSSGRLNTEAFF
j_call: TRBJ1-3; v_call: TRBV9; d_call: NA; clone_size: few; cdr3_nt: TGTGCCAGCAGTCCGCCCCCAGGGAGTAACACCATATATTTT; cdr3_aa: CASSPPPGSNTIYF
j_call: TRBJ2-7; v_call: TRBV6-1; d_call: NA; clone_size: NA; cdr3_nt: TGTGCCAGCAGTGAACAAGGGGGGATAGGGACAAGCTCCTACGAGCAGTACTTC; cdr3_aa: CASSEQGGIGTSSYEQYF
j_call: TRBJ2-7; v_call: TRBV30; d_call: NA; clone_size: NA; cdr3_nt: TGTGCCTGGAGTCGGGGAACGGGGTACGAGCAGTACTTC; cdr3_aa: CAWSRGTGYEQYF
j_call: TRBJ1-5; v_call: TRBV28; d_call: NA; clone_size: NA; cdr3_nt: TGTGCCAGCAGTGCTCCTCGGGAGGCCTATAGCAATCAGCCCCAGCATTTT; cdr3_aa: CASSAPREAYSNQPQHF
j_call: TRBJ2-2; v_call: TRBV9; d_call: NA; clone_size: NA; cdr3_nt: TGTGCCAGCAGCGAGAGGGAGCTCGGGGAGCTGTTTTTT; cdr3_aa: CASSERELGELFF
j_call: TRBJ2-3; v_call: TRBV10-3; d_call: NA; clone_size: NA; cdr3_nt: TGTGCCATCAGTGTAGGGGCAGACCTCACAGATACGCAGTATTTT; cdr3_aa: CAISVGADLTDTQYF
j_call: TRBJ2-7; v_call: TRBV6-5; d_call: TRBD1; clone_size: NA; cdr3_nt: TGTGCCAGCAGTTACTCGCGGACAGGCATCAACGAGCAGTACTTC; cdr3_aa: CASSYSRTGINEQYF
j_call: TRBJ2-1; v_call: TRBV6-5; d_call: TRBD2; clone_size: NA; cdr3_nt: TGTGCCAGCAACAAAGCGGGGGGGTACGAGCAGTTCTTC; cdr3_aa: CASNKAGGYEQFF
j_call: TRBJ1-2; v_call: TRBV9; d_call: NA; clone_size: many; cdr3_nt: TGTGCCAGCAGCGTAGAAGTACAGGGATTTGACTACACCTTC; cdr3_aa: CASSVEVQGFDYTF
j_call: TRBJ1-6; v_call: TRBV6-1; d_call: NA; clone_size: few; cdr3_nt: TGTGCCAGCATGATACAGGGTATTGATTCACCCCTCCACTTT; cdr3_aa: CASMIQGIDSPLHF
j_call: TRBJ1-2; v_call: TRBV6-5; d_call: NA; clone_size: NA; cdr3_nt: TGTGCCAGCACCCGCGACAGTAACTATGGCTACACCTTC; cdr3_aa: CASTRDSNYGYTF